These T cell receptor beta chains were read from a single sample in a study of CD8+ T cells in alopecia areata. TCRdb's table, derived via immunoSEQ multiplex PCR, lists solely in-frame clones and lacks some. This sample carries some 200,000 clones, approximately 56% of them seen once, and the ten largest clones take over 3%. The specimen was CD4+ T cells sorted from blood, collected at week 4, from a patient treated with tofacitinib. These TCRs come from a human donor with alopecia areata. CDR3s include the opening cysteine and the closing phenylalanine or tryptophan. A D gene is named only where the DNA matches it firmly. Expanded clones get a size class; other rows say once, few or many, or leave the size out.

clone_size j_call d_call v_call cdr3_nt cdr3_aa
NA TRBJ1-2 NA TRBV10-3 TGTGCCATCAGAGAAGCCGGGGGGCCCGACTATGGCTACACCTTC CAIREAGGPDYGYTF
NA TRBJ1-1 TRBD1 TRBV29-1 TGCAGCGTTGGGGTGACAGGGATGAACACTGAAGCTTTCTTT CSVGVTGMNTEAFF
NA TRBJ2-1 TRBD2 TRBV2 TGTGCCAGCCCCCAGCGGGGACTTAATGAGCAGTTCTTC CASPQRGLNEQFF
NA TRBJ2-2 TRBD1 TRBV5-1 TGCGCCAGCAGCCCGGGACAGGAAGGCGGGGAGCTGTTTTTT CASSPGQEGGELFF
NA TRBJ1-4 NA TRBV29-1 TGCAGCGTAATGCGGGACGAAAAACTGTTTTTT CSVMRDEKLFF
few TRBJ2-1 NA TRBV27 TGTGCCAGCAGTAGGCAGGGTGAGCAGTTCTTC CASSRQGEQFF
NA TRBJ2-7 TRBD2 TRBV10-3 TGTGCGGGGCGGGAGGGTCTTGAAGACGAGCAGTACTTC CAGREGLEDEQYF
few TRBJ2-7 NA TRBV29-1 TGCAGCGTTAGATCAGGTAGCTCCTACGAGCAGTACTTC CSVRSGSSYEQYF
NA TRBJ2-5 NA TRBV15 TGTGCCACCAGCAGACAGGGCGGGAAGGAAGAGACCCAGTACTTC CATSRQGGKEETQYF
NA TRBJ1-1 NA TRBV5-1 TGCGCCAGCAGCTTCGGACACCGTGCGCTCAACACTGAAGCTTTCTTT CASSFGHRALNTEAFF
NA TRBJ1-4 TRBD1 TRBV4-3 TGCGCCAGCAGCCAAGGGACAGGGGGCCGGAATGAAAAACTGTTTTTT CASSQGTGGRNEKLFF
few TRBJ2-2 NA TRBV5-1 TGCGCCAGCAGTCTAGACTGGAACACCGGGGAGCTGTTTTTT CASSLDWNTGELFF
NA TRBJ1-5 NA TRBV1 TGCACCAGCAGCCGCCGACAATGTAGTCAGCCCCAGCATTTT CTSSRRQCSQPQHF
NA TRBJ2-1 NA TRBV18 TGTGCCAGCTCACCAGGGGAGAACAGAGAGCAGTTCTTC CASSPGENREQFF
NA TRBJ1-1 TRBD1 TRBV18 TGTGCCAGCTCGCCGGGACAGGTGGGCACTGAAGCTTTCTTT CASSPGQVGTEAFF
few TRBJ2-3 TRBD1 TRBV28 TGTGCCAGCAGTCTCGGGACAGCCCACACAGATACGCAGTATTTT CASSLGTAHTDTQYF
NA TRBJ1-5 NA TRBV2 TGTGCCAGCACCGGAGACGGGGCCGCTGGTAGTCAGCCCCAGCATTTT CASTGDGAAGSQPQHF
NA TRBJ2-1 NA TRBV5-6 TGTGCCAGCAGCCCGGATTACCCCGGGGGCCGGCAGTTCTTC CASSPDYPGGRQFF
NA TRBJ2-3 TRBD2 TRBV29-1 TGCAGCGTTGCGGGGCCACTAGCGGGGACGCAGTATTTT CSVAGPLAGTQYF
NA TRBJ2-4 NA TRBV29-1 TGCAGCGCCGCAAATCGGGGGTTGGACATTCAGTACTTC CSAANRGLDIQYF
once TRBJ2-3 NA TRBV29-1 TGCAGCGTCCCCCCACCTGCGGGGGCCACAGATACGCAGTATTTT CSVPPPAGATDTQYF
NA TRBJ1-6 NA TRBV10-3 TGTGCCATCAGCAGTACCGGGACCGCCCTCCACTTT CAISSTGTALHF
NA TRBJ2-5 NA TRBV20-1 TGCAGGCCGGGGGTGGAGACCCAGTACTTC CRPGVETQYF
NA TRBJ2-7 NA TRBV30 TGTGCCTGGAATTATCTTGTAGGGAACGAGCAGTACTTC CAWNYLVGNEQYF
once TRBJ1-1 NA TRBV2 TGTGCCAGCATTCCCTTACCGAACACTGAAGCTTTCTTT CASIPLPNTEAFF
NA TRBJ2-5 TRBD1 TRBV29-1 TGCAGCGTTGGACAGGGGCAGCCAGAGACCCAGTACTTC CSVGQGQPETQYF
NA TRBJ2-3 NA TRBV7-9 TGTGCCAGCAGCCAGGGACTTCTTCAATCAGATACGCAGTATTTT CASSQGLLQSDTQYF
NA TRBJ2-5 NA TRBV4-2 TGTGCCAGCAGCCAAGACCCCGTGGAGACCCAGTACTTC CASSQDPVETQYF
once TRBJ2-5 TRBD2 TRBV4-3 TGCGCCAGCAGCCAAGAAATGATAGGACTAGCGGGGGGGAAGTATTCCCAAGAGACCCAGTACTTC CASSQEMIGLAGGKYSQETQYF
NA TRBJ2-5 NA TRBV5-1 TGCGCCAGCAGCTTTTCGACAAGTACTTCCCAAGAGACCCAGTACTTC CASSFSTSTSQETQYF
NA TRBJ1-6 NA TRBV7-9 TGTGCCAGCAGCTTTTACAATTCACCCCTCCACTTT CASSFYNSPLHF
NA TRBJ1-2 NA TRBV6-1 TGTGCCAGCAGTGACAAAGCTAAGAGGGCCCTCTATGGCTACACCTTC CASSDKAKRALYGYTF
NA TRBJ1-1 NA TRBV7-6 TGTGCCAGCAGCTTAGACCAGGGGCCGAACACTGAAGCTTTCTTT CASSLDQGPNTEAFF
NA TRBJ1-6 NA TRBV30 TGTGCCTGGAGTGTACCCCGGGCGGATCCATTCTCACCCCTCCACTTT CAWSVPRADPFSPLHF
NA TRBJ2-5 TRBD2 TRBV4-1 TGCGCCAGCAGCCAAGATCGAGCGGGGCGCCCGGTGGAGACCCAGTACTTC CASSQDRAGRPVETQYF
NA TRBJ2-3 NA TRBV29-1 TGCAGCGTTGAGTCTGGCACAGATACGCAGTATTTT CSVESGTDTQYF
NA TRBJ1-5 NA TRBV2 TGTGCCAGCAGTGAATTGGATCCTCAGTATAGCAATCAGCCCCAGCATTTT CASSELDPQYSNQPQHF
few TRBJ1-6 TRBD1 TRBV30 TGTGCCTGGCAACAGGGGCGAGGCTCACCCCTCCACTTT CAWQQGRGSPLHF
few TRBJ1-2 NA TRBV6-6 TGTGCCAGCGGACAGCAAATGCAGCCAGGCAGATTC CASGQQMQPGRF
NA TRBJ2-5 TRBD1 TRBV19 TGTGCCAGTAGTACAGACAGGGGGCCGAGAGAGACCCAGTACTTC CASSTDRGPRETQYF
NA TRBJ2-3 NA TRBV5-4 TGTGCCAGCAGCTTGGATGCAGGGACCCCCCTCACAGATACGCAGTATTTT CASSLDAGTPLTDTQYF
NA TRBJ2-1 NA TRBV6-5 TGTGCCAGCAGTCGACAGGTGAGGTCCTACAATGAGCAGTTCTTC CASSRQVRSYNEQFF
NA TRBJ2-7 TRBD2 TRBV29-1 TGCAGCGTTGAAGATAGCGGGGTCGGCGAGCAGTACTTC CSVEDSGVGEQYF
NA TRBJ2-5 TRBD1 TRBV18 TGTGCCAGCTCGACAGGGGCCCAAGAGACCCAGTACTTC CASSTGAQETQYF
few TRBJ1-1 NA TRBV29-1 TGCAGCGTTGGACATTTGAACACTGAAGCTTTCTTT CSVGHLNTEAFF
NA TRBJ2-6 TRBD1 TRBV5-1 TGCGCCAGCAGCTTGGAATCCCCCCGACAGGGGGCGCGCGCCACTTCTGGGGCCAACGTCCTGACTTTC CASSLESPRQGARATSGANVLTF
NA TRBJ2-1 TRBD1 TRBV7-9 TGTGCCAGCATCTCGCGGACAGGAGCCCAAGAGCAGTTCTTC CASISRTGAQEQFF
NA TRBJ1-1 NA TRBV29-1 TGCAGCGTTGAGGTGCTAACTGAAGCTTTCTTT CSVEVLTEAFF
NA TRBJ2-6 NA TRBV18 TGTGCCAGCTCACCACAGGGGTCCGGTGGGGCCAACGTCCTGACTTTC CASSPQGSGGANVLTF
NA TRBJ2-5 NA TRBV6-5 TGTGCCAGTTCGGATAGCGGAGGTCAAGAGACCCAGTACTTC CASSDSGGQETQYF
NA TRBJ1-1 NA TRBV4-1 TGCGCCAGCAGCCAAGCTTTCGGTGGACAGCCAGTTATGAACACTGAAGCTTTCTTT CASSQAFGGQPVMNTEAFF
NA TRBJ1-6 TRBD1 TRBV18 TGTGCCAGCTCGGGACAGGGGAATTCACCCCTCCACTTT CASSGQGNSPLHF
once TRBJ1-2 TRBD1 TRBV30 TGTGCCTGGAGCTCACAGGGGGCGGGTGGCTACACCTTC CAWSSQGAGGYTF
few TRBJ1-1 NA TRBV11-2 TGTGCCAGCAGCCCCAGGATGAACACTGAAGCTTTCTTT CASSPRMNTEAFF
NA TRBJ1-1 NA TRBV5-6 TGTGCCAGCAGCGGGACCCACAAGCCTCTTGAAGCTTTCTTT CASSGTHKPLEAFF